Listed here are 18 T cell receptor beta chains from one sample, sequenced in a study of cytomegalovirus exposure and HLA in healthy donors. This table comes from immunoSEQ multiplex PCR, and its TCRdb copy is limited to in-frame clones, with some not included. This sample has 60,000 or so clones, with just over 90% found just once. Sequencing used PBMCs. The receptor source for this set is a young woman in good health and CMV-seronegative.

A single count supports this clone. The V call is TRBV10-1, the J call TRBJ2-1; TRBD2 might be the D (6 bases). The CDR3 totals 13 residues. Trimming cost V 8 bases and J 9 bases, with 17 bases left between them. Germline CDR1 is WNHNN and CDR2 is SYGVQD (reference sequence). CDR3 region: CASVPALGGEQFF. The CDR3 nucleotides read TGCGCCAGCGTTCCAGCCCTCGGGGGTGAGCAGTTCTTC.

The chain is built from TRBV7-9 and TRBJ1-2; D is unclear. The V end lost 4 bases, the J end lost 7 bases, and 10 bases lay between the germline ends. The CDR3 totals 12 residues. Germline loops: CDR1 SEHNR, CDR2 FQNEAQ (reference sequence). The CDR3: CASSSTEGGYTF. The CDR3 DNA reads TGTGCCAGCAGCTCCACCGAGGGTGGCTACACCTTC.

The rearrangement joins TRBV5-4 to TRBJ2-5; 7 bases line up with TRBD1. This CDR3 comprises 13 residues. V lost 5 bases, J lost 2 bases, and 3 bases stayed unmatched. Germline assignment: CDR1 SGHNT and CDR2 YYREEE (reference sequence). The DNA for the CDR3 is TGTGCCAGCAGGAAGGGACAGCAAGAGACCCAGTACTTC. This codes for CASRKGQQETQYF.

V is TRBV10-1 and J is TRBJ2-4; 8 nucleotides agree with TRBD2. V shed 3 bases, J shed 2 bases, and the junction held 12 bases outside the gene matches. The germline V gene has CDR1 WNHNN and CDR2 SYGVQD (reference sequence). This CDR3 is 18 amino acids long. The CDR3 DNA follows: TGCGCCAGCAGTGAAGATCGGGGGGGGCGCTTAACCAAAAACATTCAGTACTTC. Translation gives CASSEDRGGRLTKNIQYF.

Concerning this clone itself: Other DNA variants within this sample encode the same CDR3. V and J are TRBV27 and TRBJ1-2, with D tentatively TRBD1 (5 bases). Germline CDR1 MNHEY, CDR2 SMNVEV (reference sequence). The CDR3 sequence is 14 residues long. Trimming shortened V by 6 bases and J by 0 bases, and 11 bases separated the two germline ends. The CDR3 loop is CASSLGAPNYGYTF. The CDR3 DNA is TGTGCCAGCAGCCTTGGGGCGCCTAACTATGGCTACACCTTC.

The chain employs TRBV28 and TRBJ2-3, with TRBD2 identical over 10 bases. This CDR3 spans 15 amino acids. Germline V gene sequence: CDR1 MDHEN, CDR2 SYDVKM. The V gene end was trimmed by 6 bases and the J gene end by 2 bases; junction bases not matched to a gene: 5. The CDR3 bases are TGTGCCAGCAGCTTACTAGCGGGGATCACAGATACGCAGTATTTT. Translated: CASSLLAGITDTQYF.

V usage is TRBV27 and J usage is TRBJ1-2; 7 bases match TRBD1. Germline CDR1 MNHEY, CDR2 SMNVEV (reference sequence). Trimming cost V 5 bases and J 8 bases; bases outside gene matches: 14. The CDR3 spans 15 residues. CDR3 nucleotides: TGTGCCAGCAGTCCCTACACGACAGGGCAGGGGGGCTACACCTTC. Translated, it gives CASSPYTTGQGGYTF.

The gene calls are TRBV11-2 and TRBJ2-1, with a possible D match to TRBD1 (6 bases). CDR1 and CDR2 (germline): SGHAT, FQNNGV. The CDR3 loop spans 17 amino acids. V dropped 1 base and J dropped 4 bases, with 17 bases sitting between them. This chain's CDR3 is CASSLGGQSLMYNEQFF. The CDR3 DNA sequence: TGTGCCAGCAGCTTAGGGGGACAATCCTTAATGTACAATGAGCAGTTCTTC.

The genes are TRBV11-3 and TRBJ1-1, with TRBD1 identical over 7 bases. Trimming at V came to 5 bases and at J to 8 bases, leaving 8 bases not matched to a gene. CDR1 is SGHNT and CDR2 is YENEEA in the germline V gene. CDR3 length equals 13 residues. The CDR3 DNA reads as TGTGCCAGCAGCCTAGGGACAGTCGGAGAAGCTTTCTTT. This sequence encodes CASSLGTVGEAFF.

The chain couples TRBV19 to TRBJ2-3, with D possibly TRBD1 on 6 matching bases. The length of the CDR3 is 15 residues. The germline V gene encodes CDR1 LNHDA and CDR2 SQIVND (reference sequence). V was trimmed by 5 bases and J by 1 base, leaving 13 bases between them. The CDR3 DNA reads TGTGCCAGTAGTCCGCAGGGGCGGGGCACAGATACGCAGTATTTT. This encodes CASSPQGRGTDTQYF. The whole variable domain, filled in from reference TRBV19 and TRBJ2-3, reads DGGITQSPKYLFRKEGQNVTLSCEQNLNHDAMYWYRQDPGQGLRLIYYSQIVNDFQKGDIAEGYSVSREKKESFPLTVTSAQKNPTAFYLCASSPQGRGTDTQYFGPGTRLTVL.

The sample holds one count of this clone. The chain combines TRBV7-9 with TRBJ2-3; 11 nucleotides match TRBD1. J lost 6 bases, V lost 5 bases, and 10 bases had no gene match. Germline V lookup: CDR1 SEHNR, CDR2 FQNEAQ (reference sequence). This CDR3 has 16 amino acids. This chain's CDR3 is CASSLGQGAGSDTQYF. The CDR3 DNA follows: TGTGCCAGCAGCCTAGGACAGGGGGCCGGCTCGGATACGCAGTATTTT. Drawing the rest from reference TRBV7-9 and TRBJ2-3, the complete variable domain is DTGVSQNPRHKITKRGQNVTFRCDPISEHNRLYWYRQTLGQGPEFLTYFQNEAQLEKSRLLSDRFSAERPKGSFSTLEIQRTEQGDSAMYLCASSLGQGAGSDTQYFGPGTRLTVL.

This clone was observed once. This chain links TRBV18 with TRBJ1-2; 7 positions match TRBD1. The CDR3 sequence is 21 residues long. The germline CDR1 and CDR2 sequences are KGHSH and LQKENI. Trimming removed 2 bases from V and 0 bases from J; junction bases left unmatched: 21. The CDR3 sequence: CASSPRGVFVSGTATNYGYTF. The CDR3 DNA follows: TGTGCCAGCTCACCAAGGGGAGTATTCGTTTCTGGGACAGCGACTAACTATGGCTACACCTTC. The variable domain in full, completed from reference TRBV18 and TRBJ1-2, reads NAGVMQNPRHLVRRRGQEARLRCSPMKGHSHVYWYRQLPEEGLKFMVYLQKENIIDESGMPKERFSAEFPKEGPSILRIQQVVRGDSAAYFCASSPRGVFVSGTATNYGYTFGSGTRLTVV.

The chain links TRBV10-1 to TRBJ2-5; D gene unclear. CDR1 is WNHNN and CDR2 is SYGVQD in the germline V gene (reference sequence). V was cut by 0 bases and J by 5 bases, with 7 bases left in between. The CDR3 consists of 13 residues. Here the CDR3 reads CASSESLRETQYF. The CDR3 nucleotides read TGCGCCAGCAGTGAGTCGTTGAGGGAGACCCAGTACTTC.

This sequence joins TRBV6-1 and TRBJ2-7; D ambiguous. Trimming stripped 10 bases from V and 3 bases from J, with 16 bases between. Germline loops: CDR1 MNHNS, CDR2 SASEGT. This CDR3 region has 13 residues. This CDR3 reads CAMSERVFYEQYF. CDR3 sequence (DNA): TGTGCCATGTCGGAACGGGTTTTCTACGAGCAGTACTTC.

The sample holds one count of this clone. V usage is TRBV13 and J usage is TRBJ1-5, with D possibly being TRBD1 (5 bases). V was trimmed by 6 bases and J by 7 bases, leaving 10 bases between them. There are 12 residues in the CDR3. CDR1 and CDR2 from the germline V gene are PRHDT and FYEKMQ (reference sequence). DNA of the CDR3: TGTGCCAGCAGAAGGGGAAACCAGCCCCAGCATTTT. It yields the protein CASRRGNQPQHF.

The chain has TRBV4-2 and TRBJ1-1; TRBD1 might be the D (6 bases). Between the trimmed V and J ends, which lost 1 base and 7 bases, there was a span of 16 bases. Germline CDR1 LGHNA, CDR2 YNFKEQ. The CDR3 consists of 15 residues. CDR3 sequence: CASSQGPGTRGEAFF. As DNA, the CDR3 is TGTGCCAGCAGCCAAGGCCCCGGGACAAGGGGTGAAGCTTTCTTT.

The chain uses TRBV19 and TRBJ2-7; no definite D call. Germline CDR1 and CDR2: LNHDA and SQIVND (reference sequence). The CDR3 has 14 residues. The V gene lost 3 bases and the J gene lost 0 bases, with 9 bases spanning the gap. CDR3 amino acids: CASSIYPSSYEQYF. The DNA for the CDR3 is TGTGCCAGTAGTATTTATCCGAGCTCCTACGAGCAGTACTTC. The full variable domain, its missing parts supplied by reference TRBV19 and TRBJ2-7, is DGGITQSPKYLFRKEGQNVTLSCEQNLNHDAMYWYRQDPGQGLRLIYYSQIVNDFQKGDIAEGYSVSREKKESFPLTVTSAQKNPTAFYLCASSIYPSSYEQYFGPGTRLTVT.

The chain combines TRBV5-4 with TRBJ2-3, with 7 bases matching TRBD1. Germline CDR1 SGHNT, CDR2 YYREEE (reference sequence). Germline trimming cut 1 base from V and 0 bases from J; bases unmatched to any gene: 5. CDR3 length equals 16 residues. The CDR3 loop reads CASSLSGGRSTDTQYF. The CDR3 DNA follows: TGTGCCAGCAGCTTGTCAGGGGGACGAAGCACAGATACGCAGTATTTT. Full variable domain (remainder filled in from reference TRBV5-4 and TRBJ2-3): ETGVTQSPTHLIKTRGQQVTLRCSSQSGHNTVSWYQQALGQGPQFIFQYYREEENGRGNFPPRFSGLQFPNYSSELNVNALELDDSALYLCASSLSGGRSTDTQYFGPGTRLTVL.